These 16 T cell receptor beta chains originate from one sample sequenced in a study of post-analysis software for immune sequencing data (dated by TCRdb to the mid-2010s). Study-wide findings and limitations: A few TRBV segments, including TRBV5-6, TRBV5-1 and TRBV20-1, were significantly more frequent in patients than controls.

Preparation of the library involved PCR. Instrument on record: Illumina HiSeq 2500. To reduce PCR and sequencing biases, unique molecular identifiers were built into the TCR beta cDNA libraries. The public reads were run again by TCRdb, first through fastp at Q25 and then through MiXCR, and only productive beta chains were kept. Under each unique CDR3 protein, matching rows form one entry showing the most common genes and DNA. The sample yields about 540,000 distinct CDR3 sequences; 34% were counted once. 4.5% to 7.5% of the sample is in the top ten clones. Antigens for these TCRs are unknown. The material sequenced was blood. The receptors originated from a girl under 18 with multiple sclerosis.

This clonotype showed up just a few times. This sequence joins TRBV20-1 and TRBJ2-1, with 10 bases aligning to TRBD2. The CDR3 length is 14 residues. With 6 bases clipped from V and 5 bases from J, the junction kept 7 bases outside the gene matches. CDR1 is DFQATT, CDR2 SNEGSKA, per germline (reference sequence). In DNA, the CDR3 is TGCAGTGCCGTCACTAGCGGGGTGAACAATGAGCAGTTCTTC. The encoded protein is CSAVTSGVNNEQFF.

This rearrangement joins TRBV4-1 to TRBJ1-5, with 10 nucleotides matching TRBD1. CDR1 is MGHRA, CDR2 YSYEKL, per germline. The CDR3 is made up of 16 amino acids. V lost 4 bases to trimming and J lost 4 bases; unmatched junction nucleotides: 7. CDR3 nucleotide sequence: TGCGCCAGCAGCCTCTCGACAGGGGGCTGGAATCAGCCCCAGCATTTT. The encoded protein is CASSLSTGGWNQPQHF.

This clonotype was counted between two and nine times. The rearrangement uses TRBV13 and TRBJ2-4, with 9 bases matching TRBD1. The DNA end favors TRBJ2-7, so the J call may be wrong. CDR3 length equals 16 residues. CDR1 and CDR2 (germline): PRHDT, FYEKMQ (reference sequence). The CDR3 sequence: CASSRGAGTGTYEQYF. Written as DNA, the CDR3 is TGTGCCAGCAGCAGAGGGGCCGGGACAGGGACGTACGAGCAGTACTTC.

In the case of this clonotype: At one boundary the junction diverges from the germline segment, which might be a read error. In DNA, the CDR3 is TGTGCCAGCAGCCTCCGGGACAGAATGTCCTACAAGCAGTACTTC. It translates to CASSLRDRMSYKQYF. This rearrangement joins TRBV3-1 to TRBJ2-1; 7 bases are shared with TRBD1. The DNA end is a closer match to TRBJ2-7, so the J assignment may be wrong. The CDR3 is 15 residues long. Germline CDR1 reads LGHDT; CDR2 reads YNNKEL (reference sequence).

This chain joins TRBV5-5 and TRBJ2-5; D gene ambiguous. The CDR3 has 14 residues. The germline V gene has CDR1 SGHKS and CDR2 YYEKEE (reference sequence). V lost 2 bases, J lost 4 bases, and 12 bases lay in between. In DNA, the CDR3 is TGTGCCAGCAGCTTTCGACGGGCCCCAGAGACCCAGTACTTC. It translates to CASSFRRAPETQYF.

This clonotype was seen only a few times. J is TRBJ2-4 and V is TRBV19; tentatively, D is TRBD2 (6 bases). From germline, CDR1 is LNHDA and CDR2 SQIVND (reference sequence). The CDR3 has 15 amino acids. V was cut by 1 base and J by 4 bases, with 11 bases left in between. The CDR3 DNA reads TGTGCCAGTAGTATAGCTGGAGGGGATAAAAACATTCAGTACTTC. It encodes CASSIAGGDKNIQYF.

J is TRBJ2-1 and V is TRBV27, with 10 bases that match TRBD2. J lost 4 bases, V lost 6 bases, and 6 bases had no gene match. Germline V gives CDR1 MNHEY, CDR2 SMNVEV (reference sequence). The CDR3 extends over 15 amino acids. CDR3 residues: CASRLAGGQYNEQFF. The CDR3, as DNA: TGTGCCAGCAGATTAGCGGGGGGCCAATACAATGAGCAGTTCTTC.

This clonotype was seen only a few times. V is TRBV2 and J is TRBJ2-5; D is unresolved. The CDR3 spans 14 residues. Germline V gene sequence: CDR1 SNHLY, CDR2 FYNNEI. V was clipped by 6 bases and J by 2 bases, with 13 bases between them. The CDR3, as DNA: TGTGCCAGCAGCGCTACTACACCACAAGAGACCCAGTACTTC. Translated: CASSATTPQETQYF.

This chain links TRBV7-6 with TRBJ1-1, with 8 nucleotides matching TRBD1. The trim removed 4 bases at V and 0 bases at J, leaving 7 bases unmatched. The CDR3 loop spans 16 amino acids. Looked up from germline, CDR1 is SGHVS and CDR2 is FNYEAQ. This chain's CDR3 is CASSYGQGTLNTEAFF. CDR3 DNA: TGTGCCAGCAGCTACGGACAGGGTACCTTGAACACTGAAGCTTTCTTT.

The V call is TRBV29-1, the J call TRBJ1-3, with D hard to call. Germline V gene data show CDR1 as SQVTM and CDR2 as ANQGSEA. The CDR3 consists of 12 residues. Trimming cost V 4 bases and J 3 bases, with 7 bases left between them. The CDR3 DNA is TGCAGCGTTGTGGTGGTTGGAAACACCATATATTTT. Its translation: CSVVVVGNTIYF.

This clonotype was recorded a few times. This rearrangement joins TRBV7-9 to TRBJ2-4; the match to TRBD2 covers 7 bases. The trim removed 5 bases at V and 4 bases at J, leaving 5 bases unmatched. The germline V gene encodes CDR1 SEHNR and CDR2 FQNEAQ (reference sequence). This CDR3 region has 14 residues. DNA for the CDR3: TGTGCCAGCAGCCTAACTAGCGATAAAAACATTCAGTACTTC. Protein: CASSLTSDKNIQYF.

The rearrangement links TRBV20-1 to TRBJ2-7; possibly TRBD2 for D (5 bases). Germline V gene lookup returns CDR1 DFQATT and CDR2 SNEGSKA (reference sequence). Between the trimmed V and J ends, which lost 5 bases and 3 bases, there was a span of 14 bases. The length of the CDR3 is 13 residues. The CDR3 nucleotides read TGCAGTGCTGCCTATTCCGGGAACTACGAGCAGTACTTC. The encoded protein is CSAAYSGNYEQYF.

V and J are TRBV7-6 and TRBJ2-3; D gene ambiguous. The germline V gene has CDR1 SGHVS and CDR2 FNYEAQ. The CDR3 has 13 amino acids. V shed 0 bases and J shed 5 bases, with 6 bases lying between them. CDR3 sequence (DNA): TGTGCCAGCAGCTTAGCGGCGTTAGATACGCAGTATTTT. Translation gives CASSLAALDTQYF. Full variable domain (remainder filled in from reference TRBV7-6 and TRBJ2-3): GAGVSQSPRYKVTKRGQDVALRCDPISGHVSLYWYRQALGQGPEFLTYFNYEAQQDKSGLPNDRFSAERPEGSISTLTIQRTEQRDSAMYRCASSLAALDTQYFGPGTRLTVL.

The CDR3 coding sequence is TGCGCCAGCAGCGGGGACTCGTACAATGAGCAGTTCTTC. It translates to CASSGDSYNEQFF. The chain combines TRBV5-1 with TRBJ2-1; D is possibly TRBD2 (6 bases). The length of the CDR3 is 13 residues. V was cut by 4 bases and J by 4 bases, with 9 bases left in between. From germline, CDR1 is SGHRS and CDR2 YFSETQ.

In its sample, this clonotype was seen a few times. The V call is TRBV10-3, the J call TRBJ2-1; the D gene is possibly TRBD2 (6 bases). With 9 bases removed from V and 4 bases from J, the gap between germline ends came to 19 bases. This CDR3 is built from 15 residues. From germline, CDR1 is ENHRY and CDR2 SYGVKD. The CDR3 bases are TGTGCCATACGTAACGGGGGATTTCAATACAATGAGCAGTTCTTC. Protein: CAIRNGGFQYNEQFF.

This clonotype came up a few times. The rearrangement joins TRBV7-3 to TRBJ2-2; no definite D call. CDR1 and CDR2 from the germline V gene are SGHTA and FQGTGA. With 5 bases removed from V and 6 bases from J, the gap between germline ends came to 13 bases. This CDR3 region has 14 residues. In nucleotides, the CDR3 is TGTGCCAGCAGCCCAATGGGGTTTTCCGGGGAGCTGTTTTTT. Encoded protein: CASSPMGFSGELFF.